Detailed here is one TCR beta chain. The data were obtained in a study of blood T cell repertoires in COVID-19. This CDR3 spans 13 amino acids. V gave up 6 bases and J gave up 2 bases; unmatched junction bases: 5. Germline CDR1 is SGHKS and CDR2 is YYEKEE (reference sequence). Repertoires were generated with immunoSEQ multiplex PCR, while TCRdb's copy carries only in-frame clones and drops some. Of roughly 250,000 clones listed, 88% are singletons. The TCR sequence derives from a man in his sixties who had recovered from COVID-19. The chain recombines TRBV5-5 with TRBJ2-7; TRBD1 aligns across 7 bases. The specimen was peripheral blood. CDR3 coding DNA: TGTGCCAGCATCGGGACAGATGCCTACGAGCAGTACTTC. Protein: CASIGTDAYEQYF.